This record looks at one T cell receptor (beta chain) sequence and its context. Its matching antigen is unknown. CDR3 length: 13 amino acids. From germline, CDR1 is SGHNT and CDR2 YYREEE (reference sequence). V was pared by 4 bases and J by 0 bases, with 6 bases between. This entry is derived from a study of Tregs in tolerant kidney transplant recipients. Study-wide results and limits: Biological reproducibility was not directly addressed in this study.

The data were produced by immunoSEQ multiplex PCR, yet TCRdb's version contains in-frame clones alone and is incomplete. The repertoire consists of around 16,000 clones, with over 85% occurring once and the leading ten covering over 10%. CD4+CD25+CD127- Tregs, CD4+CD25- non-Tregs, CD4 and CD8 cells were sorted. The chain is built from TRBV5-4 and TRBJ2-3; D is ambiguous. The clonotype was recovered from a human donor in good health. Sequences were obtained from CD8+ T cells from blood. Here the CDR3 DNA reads TGTGCCAGCAGCCAAGATAGCACAGATACGCAGTATTTT. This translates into CASSQDSTDTQYF.